Here is one T cell receptor beta chain with its context. The record originates from a study of blood T cell repertoires in COVID-19. Study as a whole: Collection of acute and convalescent COVID-19 samples took place in the United States, Italy and Spain. Sample material is recorded as cDNA or gDNA derived from T cells, B-cell-depleted T cells, or PBMCs.

Per the original data handling: Estimation of nucleated cell counts was performed using reference gene primer amplification. Assay used: immunoSEQ multiplex PCR; TCRdb lists only in-frame clones, some missing. The DNA gave D and trimming, while V, J and clone size come from that table. The sample comprises roughly 120,000 clones, approximately 85% of which are singletons, and approximately 7.9% rests with the top ten. Germline CDR1 is MNHEY and CDR2 is SVGAGI. The CDR3 is 12 residues long. V was trimmed by 6 bases and J by 7 bases, leaving 9 bases between them. The receptor was derived from a man in his 70s with acute or convalescent COVID-19. Specimen: peripheral blood. This chain connects TRBV6-5 to TRBJ2-2; D not certain. The CDR3 is CASSWSDGELFF. The CDR3 coding sequence is TGTGCCAGCAGCTGGAGCGACGGGGAGCTGTTTTTT.